The 7 T cell receptor beta chains in this list originate from one sample, sequenced in a study of T cell clonality in common variable immunodeficiency. Using immunoSEQ multiplex PCR, the repertoire was profiled, and TCRdb retains in-frame clones only, with some absent. This sample has 35,000 to 50,000 clones and no singletons, with 2.5% to 3% in the ten largest. Material: peripheral blood mononuclear cells. The receptors were sampled from a person between 18 and 75 years old in good health.

This clone was seen at least ten times. The CDR3 spells CASSFFQGEAFF. Partial CDR3 DNA: TGCGCCAGCAGCTTTTTTCAGGGTGAA. The V and J genes are TRBV5-1 and TRBJ1-1, with a possible D match to TRBD1 (5 bases). From the germline J gene comes the end of the CDR3, since the read stops 3 residues before it. This CDR3 is built from 12 residues. Trimming took off 2 bases at V and 7 bases at J, with 9 bases between the two ends. Looked up from germline, CDR1 is SGHRS and CDR2 is YFSETQ.

This clone was seen repeatedly, ten times or more. The read falls 3 residues short of the CDR3 end, and the missing part is taken from the germline J gene. The chain links TRBV19 to TRBJ1-1; 9 bases are shared with TRBD1. Germline-derived CDR1 and CDR2 are LNHDA and SQIVND (reference sequence). This CDR3 has 16 amino acids. V lost 5 bases and J lost 1; bases outside the gene matches: 8. The sequenced part of the CDR3 DNA is TGTGCCAGTAGTGTCCTACAGGGGGCAGGGAACACTGAA. It codes for CASSVLQGAGNTE. The entire CDR3 protein is CASSVLQGAGNTEAFF.

This clone was counted at least ten times. The CDR3 end is not reached by the read, which stops 3 residues before it; the germline J gene fills it in. The V call is TRBV20-1, the J call TRBJ1-1; TRBD1 agrees at 7 bases. J lost 3 bases, V lost 0 bases, and 7 bases had no gene match. Germline CDR1 DFQATT, CDR2 SNEGSKA (reference sequence). The CDR3 covers 15 residues. CDR3 loop: CSARDVRQGDTEAFF. The part of the CDR3 DNA that was read is TGCAGTGCTAGAGATGTTAGGCAGGGGGACACTGAA.

This clone was recorded many times. The read falls 3 residues short of the CDR3 end, and the missing part is taken from the germline J gene. The gene calls are TRBV2 and TRBJ2-7; 8 bases are a match to TRBD2. Germline CDR1 and CDR2: SNHLY and FYNNEI. V lost 1 base, J lost 2 bases, and 10 bases stayed unmatched. This CDR3 is built from 17 residues. The CDR3 region is CASSEETSVAGAYEQYF. The part of the CDR3 DNA that was read is TGTGCCAGCAGTGAAGAGACTAGCGTCGCGGGGGCCTACGAG.

At least ten counts were recorded for this clone. From the germline J gene comes the end of the CDR3, since the read stops 3 residues before it. The chain is built from TRBV30 and TRBJ1-5, with unresolved D. This CDR3 has 14 residues. V was pared by 0 bases and J by 2 bases, with 8 bases between. Germline assignment: CDR1 GTSNPN and CDR2 SVGIG (reference sequence). This CDR3 reads CAWSVSGGNQPQHF. The part of the CDR3 DNA that was read is TGTGCCTGGAGTGTTTCCGGGGGCAATCAGCCC.

This clone has a count of ten or more. Read coverage stops 3 residues before the CDR3 terminus; the germline J gene supplies the remainder. The chain recombines TRBV15 with TRBJ2-3; TRBD2 is a possible D gene (6 bases). This CDR3 region has 17 residues. CDR1 and CDR2 from the germline V gene are LNHNV and YYDKDF (reference sequence). Trimming cost V 5 bases and J 0 bases, with 18 bases left between them. CDR3 bases read: TGTGCCACCAGCCCTGGGAGGAGGGGTTTAAGCACAGATACG. Residues: CATSPGRRGLSTDT. The CDR3 reads in full as CATSPGRRGLSTDTQYF.

This clone was detected ten times or more. The read falls 3 residues short of the CDR3 end, and the missing part is taken from the germline J gene. The V gene is TRBV20-1, the J gene TRBJ2-5; the match to TRBD1 covers 8 bases. The V gene's germline CDR1 is DFQATT and CDR2 SNEGSKA (reference sequence). This CDR3 is built from 14 residues. Germline trimming cut 1 base from V and 4 bases from J; bases unmatched to any gene: 5. The part of the CDR3 DNA that was read is TGCAGTGCTAGAGCCCGGACAGGGAGAGAGACC. It codes for CSARARTGRET. The complete CDR3 reads CSARARTGRETQYF.